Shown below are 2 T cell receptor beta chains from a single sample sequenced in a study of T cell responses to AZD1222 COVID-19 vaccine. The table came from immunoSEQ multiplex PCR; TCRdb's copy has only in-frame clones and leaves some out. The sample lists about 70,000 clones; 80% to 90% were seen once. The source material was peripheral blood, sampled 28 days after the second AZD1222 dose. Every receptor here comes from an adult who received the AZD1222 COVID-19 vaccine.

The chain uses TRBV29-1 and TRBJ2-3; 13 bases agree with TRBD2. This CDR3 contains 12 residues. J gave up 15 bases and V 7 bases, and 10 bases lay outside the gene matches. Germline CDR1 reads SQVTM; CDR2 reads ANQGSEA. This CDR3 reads CSAGLAGDGNYF. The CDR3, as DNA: TGCAGCGCCGGACTAGCGGGGGATGGAAACTATTTT.

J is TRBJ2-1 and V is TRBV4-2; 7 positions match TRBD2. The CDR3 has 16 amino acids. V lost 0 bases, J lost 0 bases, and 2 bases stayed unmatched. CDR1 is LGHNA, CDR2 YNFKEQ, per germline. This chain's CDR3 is CASSQERGSSYNEQFF. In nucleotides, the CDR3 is TGTGCCAGCAGCCAAGAGCGGGGGAGCTCCTACAATGAGCAGTTCTTC.